This T cell receptor (beta chain) emerged from a study of cytomegalovirus exposure and HLA in healthy donors. V was pared by 5 bases and J by 6 bases, with 13 bases between. CDR3 length equals 13 residues. Germline V gene data show CDR1 as MDHEN and CDR2 as SYDVKM. A multiplex PCR was run with 60 Vbeta primers and 13 Jbeta primers. Using immunoSEQ multiplex PCR, the repertoire was profiled, and TCRdb retains in-frame clones only, with some absent. The sample lists 250,000 to 350,000 clones, just over 85% seen once, with about 4% in the top ten. The chain employs TRBV28 and TRBJ1-2, with D uncertain. The material sequenced was PBMCs. The source is a man between 35 and 55 years old in good health and CMV-seropositive. The CDR3 DNA is TGTGCCAGCAGTCTTGCGAGGGTTCATGGCTACACCTTC. It yields the protein CASSLARVHGYTF.